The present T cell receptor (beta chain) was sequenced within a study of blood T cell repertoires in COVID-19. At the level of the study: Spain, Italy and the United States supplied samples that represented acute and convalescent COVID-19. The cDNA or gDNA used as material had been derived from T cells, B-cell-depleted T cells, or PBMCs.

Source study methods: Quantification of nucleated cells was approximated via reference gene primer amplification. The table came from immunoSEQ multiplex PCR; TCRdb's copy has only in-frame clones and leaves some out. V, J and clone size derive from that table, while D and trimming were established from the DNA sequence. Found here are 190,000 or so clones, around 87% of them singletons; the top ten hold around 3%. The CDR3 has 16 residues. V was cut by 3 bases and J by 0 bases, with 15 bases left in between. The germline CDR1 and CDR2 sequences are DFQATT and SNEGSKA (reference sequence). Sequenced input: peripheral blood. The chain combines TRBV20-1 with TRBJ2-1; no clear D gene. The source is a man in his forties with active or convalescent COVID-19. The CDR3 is CSASYLGGSSYNEQFF. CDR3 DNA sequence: TGCAGTGCTAGTTATCTAGGCGGCAGCTCCTACAATGAGCAGTTCTTC.